These T cell receptor beta chains were read from a single sample in a study of blood T cell repertoires in COVID-19. Repertoires were generated with immunoSEQ multiplex PCR, while TCRdb's copy carries only in-frame clones and drops some. The sample comprises around 370,000 clones, about 88% of which are singletons, and 0.9% to 1.5% rests with the top ten. Sequencing input: PBMCs or T cells enriched from blood (not recorded which). These receptor sequences come from a woman between 18 and 30 years old who had recovered from COVID-19. The conserved cysteine and the conserved F or W are not part of the CDR3 here. Each record gives: D gene, V gene, CDR3 protein. A D gene is named only where the DNA matches it firmly.

d_gene: NA
v_gene: TRBV9
CDR3aa: ASSATATNEKLF

d_gene: TRBD1
v_gene: TRBV30
CDR3aa: AWSVGTGGTEAF

d_gene: NA
v_gene: TRBV6-1
CDR3aa: ASSEISGREEAF

d_gene: NA
v_gene: TRBV6-5
CDR3aa: ASRAPNTEAF

d_gene: NA
v_gene: TRBV6-2/TRBV6-3
CDR3aa: ASSYLTFQETQY

d_gene: NA
v_gene: TRBV27
CDR3aa: ASSFVGTSYGYT

d_gene: NA
v_gene: TRBV30
CDR3aa: AWSVTRSRGYGYT

d_gene: NA
v_gene: TRBV12-3/TRBV12-4
CDR3aa: ASTGRIYGYT

d_gene: NA
v_gene: TRBV9
CDR3aa: ASSVANGVNEKLF

d_gene: TRBD1
v_gene: TRBV19
CDR3aa: ASSTSTGLVNTIY

d_gene: NA
v_gene: TRBV9
CDR3aa: ASSADRINYGYT

d_gene: TRBD1
v_gene: TRBV7-2
CDR3aa: ASSPHLRTGGGETQY

d_gene: TRBD1
v_gene: TRBV2
CDR3aa: ASSESGTGDQPQH

d_gene: NA
v_gene: TRBV20-1
CDR3aa: SASQDSNQPQH

d_gene: TRBD1
v_gene: TRBV19
CDR3aa: ASSIRGQSNQPQH

d_gene: NA
v_gene: TRBV28
CDR3aa: ASSFQLGSRTVQPQH

d_gene: NA
v_gene: TRBV7-9
CDR3aa: ASGGSTNYGYT

d_gene: NA
v_gene: TRBV6-1
CDR3aa: ASSEENGANVLT

d_gene: NA
v_gene: TRBV5-1
CDR3aa: ASSWDTRGTEAF

d_gene: TRBD1
v_gene: TRBV2
CDR3aa: ASSESQGQGGQPQH

d_gene: TRBD2
v_gene: TRBV5-1
CDR3aa: ASSHTSGGYNEQF

d_gene: NA
v_gene: TRBV5-1
CDR3aa: ASSLGSGGNQPQH

d_gene: TRBD1
v_gene: TRBV11-2
CDR3aa: ASSLRPSDRAKNIQY

d_gene: NA
v_gene: TRBV30
CDR3aa: AWSVGQGEAGELF

d_gene: NA
v_gene: TRBV12-5
CDR3aa: ASGFPHGAGELF

d_gene: NA
v_gene: TRBV3-1/TRBV3-2
CDR3aa: ASSYGQLNQPQH

d_gene: NA
v_gene: TRBV7-8
CDR3aa: ASTIRGSREEGGYT

d_gene: TRBD2
v_gene: TRBV4-1
CDR3aa: ASSPRTSGGDEQF

d_gene: NA
v_gene: TRBV7-9
CDR3aa: ASSLGGGAYNEQF

d_gene: NA
v_gene: TRBV13
CDR3aa: ASSRGSPEYEQY

d_gene: TRBD2
v_gene: TRBV6-1
CDR3aa: ASSGPPGLAGGQDEQF

d_gene: TRBD1
v_gene: TRBV29-1
CDR3aa: SVVPLDRPTYEQY

d_gene: NA
v_gene: TRBV21-1
CDR3aa: ASSKIRPWGPEAF

d_gene: TRBD2
v_gene: TRBV5-4
CDR3aa: ASSKGLAGGHTNTGELF

d_gene: NA
v_gene: TRBV5-1
CDR3aa: ASSFKANTEAF

d_gene: TRBD1
v_gene: TRBV10-3
CDR3aa: AISGTGSPTKQY

d_gene: NA
v_gene: TRBV15
CDR3aa: ATSRDKVEAMAKNIQY

d_gene: NA
v_gene: TRBV6-5
CDR3aa: ASNRQDYQPQH

d_gene: NA
v_gene: TRBV5-6
CDR3aa: ASSTPGFEYEKLF

d_gene: TRBD1
v_gene: TRBV7-2
CDR3aa: ASSPRQGGYEQY

d_gene: TRBD1
v_gene: TRBV6-5
CDR3aa: ASRTGESYGYT

d_gene: TRBD2
v_gene: TRBV11-3
CDR3aa: ASSLEMTSGAYNEQF

d_gene: TRBD1
v_gene: TRBV18
CDR3aa: ASSPTGGQISNEKLF

d_gene: NA
v_gene: TRBV6-5
CDR3aa: ASSSGGPGTYEQY

d_gene: NA
v_gene: TRBV5-4
CDR3aa: ASSALQETTASAF